The T cell receptor (beta chain) under discussion was sequenced for a study of CD8+CD57+ T cells in acquired aplastic anemia. Study context: 3.2 ug was the average amount of DNA from sorted CD4+ and CD8+ cells. Study-wide points: Patients and controls shared approximately 28 CD8+ CDR3 sequences.

With 6 bases removed from V and 0 bases from J, the gap between germline ends came to 9 bases. Germline loops: CDR1 SNHLY, CDR2 FYNNEI. The CDR3 loop spans 15 amino acids. For CDR3 and TCR beta VDJ profiling, genomic DNA was the template used. One entry per CDR3 protein results from TCRdb running MiXCR on the reads. The profile shows more than 250,000 distinct CDR3 sequences, 55% to 65% of them singletons. A note on this clonotype: Its antigen is unidentified.

The receptor's source is a human donor with severe aplastic anemia or a healthy control (not recorded which). The sequencing input was sorted CD4+, CD8+, or CD8+CD57+ T cells (not recorded which) from PBMCs. The V gene is TRBV2, the J gene TRBJ2-6, with a possible D match to TRBD1 (5 bases). The CDR3 spells CASRQDNSGANVLTF. The CDR3 coding sequence is TGTGCCAGCAGACAGGACAACTCTGGGGCCAACGTCCTGACTTTC.